Listed here are 3 T cell receptor beta chains from one sample, sequenced in a study of blood T cells in healthy people across ages. Alongside a J-beta primer mix, a sample-barcoded 5' primer served in a second PCR lasting about 7 to 12 cycles. TCRdb re-called the 5' RACE reads with MiXCR, one entry per CDR3 protein. The sample carries just under 750,000 distinct CDR3 sequences, about a fifth recorded once. The sequencing input was blood. The receptors were sampled from a man in his sixties or seventies in good health.

This chain uses TRBV28 with TRBJ2-3; D is possibly TRBD1 (6 bases). This CDR3 is built from 15 residues. Trimming cost V 3 bases and J 2 bases, with 12 bases left between them. Germline V gene sequence: CDR1 MDHEN, CDR2 SYDVKM. CDR3 sequence: CASSFAGAATDTQYF. CDR3 nucleotides: TGTGCCAGCAGTTTCGCAGGGGCCGCCACAGATACGCAGTATTTT.

The chain combines TRBV27 with TRBJ2-1, with a possible D match to TRBD2 (6 bases). The CDR3 consists of 15 residues. Looked up from germline, CDR1 is MNHEY and CDR2 is SMNVEV (reference sequence). V lost 5 bases to trimming and J lost 9 bases, with 20 bases between them. CDR3: CASSPTRGRVGEQFF. The CDR3 coding sequence is TGTGCCAGCAGTCCTACCCGGGGGAGAGTGGGTGAGCAGTTCTTC.

This clonotype was counted ten times or more. This chain connects TRBV7-6 to TRBJ1-1; TRBD1 matches at 9 bases. The germline CDR1 and CDR2 sequences are SGHVS and FNYEAQ. The ends lost 3 bases at V and 0 bases at J; junction bases unmatched: 8. The CDR3 runs 17 residues. For the CDR3, the DNA is TGTGCCAGCAGCTTGGGACAGGGACTACCGTTGAACACTGAAGCTTTCTTT. Translated: CASSLGQGLPLNTEAFF.